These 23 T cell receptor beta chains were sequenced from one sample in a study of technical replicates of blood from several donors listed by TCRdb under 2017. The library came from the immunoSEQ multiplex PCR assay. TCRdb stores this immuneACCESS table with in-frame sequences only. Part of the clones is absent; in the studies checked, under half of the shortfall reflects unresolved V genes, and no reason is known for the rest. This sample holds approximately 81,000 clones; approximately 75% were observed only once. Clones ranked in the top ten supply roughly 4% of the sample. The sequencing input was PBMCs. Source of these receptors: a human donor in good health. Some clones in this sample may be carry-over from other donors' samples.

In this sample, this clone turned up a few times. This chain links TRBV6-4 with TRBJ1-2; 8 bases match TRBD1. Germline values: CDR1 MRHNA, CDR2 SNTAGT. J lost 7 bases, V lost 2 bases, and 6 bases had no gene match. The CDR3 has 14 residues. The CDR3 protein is CASSDAGTGLGYTF. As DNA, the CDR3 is TGTGCCAGCAGTGACGCTGGGACAGGACTTGGCTACACCTTC.

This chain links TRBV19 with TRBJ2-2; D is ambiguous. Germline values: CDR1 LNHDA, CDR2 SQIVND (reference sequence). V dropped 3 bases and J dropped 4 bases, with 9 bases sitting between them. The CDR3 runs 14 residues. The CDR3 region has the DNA TGTGCCAGTAGTATTCACCAGGTCACCGGGGAGCTGTTTTTT. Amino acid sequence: CASSIHQVTGELFF.

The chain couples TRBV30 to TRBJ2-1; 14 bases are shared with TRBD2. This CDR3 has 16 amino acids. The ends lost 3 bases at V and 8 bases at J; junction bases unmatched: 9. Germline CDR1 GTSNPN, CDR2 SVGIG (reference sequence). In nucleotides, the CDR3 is TGTGCCTGGAGCTCTTGGGGGACTAGCGGGAGTCATGAGCAGTTCTTC. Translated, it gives CAWSSWGTSGSHEQFF. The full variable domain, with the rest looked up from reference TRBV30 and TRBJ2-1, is SQTIHQWPATLVQPVGSPLSLECTVEGTSNPNLYWYRQAAGRGLQLLFYSVGIGQISSEVPQNLSASRPQDRQFILSSKKLLLSDSGFYLCAWSSWGTSGSHEQFFGPGTRLTVL.

The CDR3 reads CASSAGLASSSYEQYF. The CDR3 bases are TGTGCCAGCAGCGCGGGACTAGCGTCTAGCTCCTACGAGCAGTACTTC. V gene TRBV7-2 combines with J gene TRBJ2-7, with TRBD2 identical over 10 bases. With V trimmed by 5 bases and J by 0 bases, 7 bases remained unmatched. Germline CDR1 and CDR2: SGHTA and FQGNSA. There are 16 residues in the CDR3.

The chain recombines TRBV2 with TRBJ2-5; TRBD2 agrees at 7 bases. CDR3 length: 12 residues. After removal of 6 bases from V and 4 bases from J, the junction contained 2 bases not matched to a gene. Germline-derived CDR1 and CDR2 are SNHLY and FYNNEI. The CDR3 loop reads CASRSGGETQYF. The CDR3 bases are TGTGCCAGCAGATCGGGGGGAGAGACCCAGTACTTC.

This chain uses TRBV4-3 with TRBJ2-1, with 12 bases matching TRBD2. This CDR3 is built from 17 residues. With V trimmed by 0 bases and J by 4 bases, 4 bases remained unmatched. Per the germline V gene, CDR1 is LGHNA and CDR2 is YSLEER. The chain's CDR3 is CASSQDRGTSGYNEQFF. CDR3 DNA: TGCGCCAGCAGCCAAGATCGGGGGACTAGCGGGTACAATGAGCAGTTCTTC.

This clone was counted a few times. The CDR3 nucleotides read TGCGCCAGCAGCCCCAGGGCGAACACTGAAGCTTTCTTT. Translating it yields CASSPRANTEAFF. The rearrangement uses TRBV4-1 and TRBJ1-1; a possible D gene is TRBD1 (5 bases). Trimming left V 4 bases short and J 1 base short, with 7 bases between. The CDR3 extends over 13 amino acids. Germline CDR1 MGHRA, CDR2 YSYEKL.

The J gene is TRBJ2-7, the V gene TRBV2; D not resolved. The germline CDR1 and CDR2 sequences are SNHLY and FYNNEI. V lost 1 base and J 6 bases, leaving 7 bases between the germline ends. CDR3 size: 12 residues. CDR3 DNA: TGTGCCAGCAGTGAAGTTGACTCCGAGCAGTACTTC. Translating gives CASSEVDSEQYF.

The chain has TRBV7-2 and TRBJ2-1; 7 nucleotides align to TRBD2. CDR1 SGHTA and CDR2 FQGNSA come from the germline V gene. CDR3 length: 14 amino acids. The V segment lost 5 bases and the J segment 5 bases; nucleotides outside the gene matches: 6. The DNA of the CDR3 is TGTGCCAGCAGCGGCCAGGGACTAAACAATGAGCAGTTCTTC. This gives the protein CASSGQGLNNEQFF.

The CDR3 loop is CASGLSYEQYF. CDR3 bases: TGTGCCAGTGGACTGAGTTATGAGCAGTACTTC. The chain employs TRBV7-9 and TRBJ2-7, with D possibly TRBD2 on 5 matching bases. The CDR3 runs 11 residues. The V gene lost 9 bases and the J gene lost 7 bases, with 13 bases spanning the gap. Germline values: CDR1 SEHNR, CDR2 FQNEAQ (reference sequence).

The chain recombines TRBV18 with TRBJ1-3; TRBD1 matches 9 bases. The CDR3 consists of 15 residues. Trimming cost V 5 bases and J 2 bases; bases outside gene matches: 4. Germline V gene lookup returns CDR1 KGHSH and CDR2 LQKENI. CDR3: CASSSGTGPGNTIYF. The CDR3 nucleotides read TGTGCCAGCTCATCCGGGACAGGGCCTGGAAACACCATATATTTT.

The CDR3 nucleotides are TGTGCCAGCAGCTTAGCGAAGGGACAGGGGCTCTATGGCTACACCTTC. It specifies CASSLAKGQGLYGYTF. This chain uses TRBV7-8 with TRBJ1-2; 10 bases align to TRBD1. The germline gives CDR1 SGHVS, CDR2 FQNEAQ. Trimming took 0 bases from V and 4 from J; bases not matched to a gene: 5. The CDR3 extends over 16 amino acids.

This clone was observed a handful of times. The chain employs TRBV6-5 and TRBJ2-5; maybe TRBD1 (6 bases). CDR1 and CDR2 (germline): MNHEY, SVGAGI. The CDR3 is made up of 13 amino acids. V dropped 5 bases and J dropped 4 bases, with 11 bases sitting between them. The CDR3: CASSRDTTETQYF. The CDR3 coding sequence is TGTGCCAGCAGTCGGGACACCACAGAGACCCAGTACTTC.

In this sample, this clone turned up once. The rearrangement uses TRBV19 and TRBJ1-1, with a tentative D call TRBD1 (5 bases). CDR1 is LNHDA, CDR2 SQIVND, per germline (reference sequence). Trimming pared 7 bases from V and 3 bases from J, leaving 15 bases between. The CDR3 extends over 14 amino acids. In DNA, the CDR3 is TGTGCCAGTACCTCATTATGGGGGGACACTGAAGCTTTCTTT. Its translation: CASTSLWGDTEAFF.

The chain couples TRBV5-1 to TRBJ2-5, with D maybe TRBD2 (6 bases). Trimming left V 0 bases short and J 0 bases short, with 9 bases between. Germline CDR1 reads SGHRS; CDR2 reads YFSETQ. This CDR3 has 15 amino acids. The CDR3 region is CASSLGSGDQETQYF. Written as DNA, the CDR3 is TGCGCCAGCAGCTTGGGTTCGGGGGACCAAGAGACCCAGTACTTC.

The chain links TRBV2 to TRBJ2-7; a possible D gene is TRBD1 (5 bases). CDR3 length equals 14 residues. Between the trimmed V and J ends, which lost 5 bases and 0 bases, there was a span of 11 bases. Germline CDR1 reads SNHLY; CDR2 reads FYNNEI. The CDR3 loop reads CASSRGPTSYEQYF. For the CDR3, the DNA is TGTGCCAGCAGTAGGGGCCCGACCTCCTACGAGCAGTACTTC.

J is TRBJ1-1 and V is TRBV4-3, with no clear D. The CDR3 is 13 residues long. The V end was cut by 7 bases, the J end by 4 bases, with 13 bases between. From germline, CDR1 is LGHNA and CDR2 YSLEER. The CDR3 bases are TGCGCCAGCACCGCGCGGGGTAGCACTGAAGCTTTCTTT. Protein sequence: CASTARGSTEAFF.

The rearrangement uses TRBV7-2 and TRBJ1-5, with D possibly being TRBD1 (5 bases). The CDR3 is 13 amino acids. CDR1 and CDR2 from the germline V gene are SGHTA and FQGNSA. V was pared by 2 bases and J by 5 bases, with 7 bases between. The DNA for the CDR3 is TGTGCCAGCAGCTTATCCAGGGATCAGCCCCAGCATTTT. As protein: CASSLSRDQPQHF.

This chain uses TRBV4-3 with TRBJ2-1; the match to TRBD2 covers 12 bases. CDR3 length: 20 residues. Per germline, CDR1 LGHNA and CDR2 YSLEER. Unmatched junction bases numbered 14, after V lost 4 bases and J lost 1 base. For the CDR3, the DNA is TGCGCCAGCAGCCCCAGGCTCTGGGGACTAGCGGGTCCTTCCTACAATGAGCAGTTCTTC. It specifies CASSPRLWGLAGPSYNEQFF.

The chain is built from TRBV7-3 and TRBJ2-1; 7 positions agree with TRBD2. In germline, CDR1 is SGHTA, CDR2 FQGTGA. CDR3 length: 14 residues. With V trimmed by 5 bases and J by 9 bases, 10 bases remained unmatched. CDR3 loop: CASSRLAQLGEQFF. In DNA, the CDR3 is TGTGCCAGCAGCCGACTAGCCCAATTGGGTGAGCAGTTCTTC.

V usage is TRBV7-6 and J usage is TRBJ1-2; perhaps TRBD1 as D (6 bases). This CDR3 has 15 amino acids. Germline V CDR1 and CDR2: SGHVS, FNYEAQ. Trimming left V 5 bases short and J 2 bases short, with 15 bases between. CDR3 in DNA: TGTGCCAGCAGCCCCGGCCTACAGGGAAACTATGGCTACACCTTC. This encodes CASSPGLQGNYGYTF.

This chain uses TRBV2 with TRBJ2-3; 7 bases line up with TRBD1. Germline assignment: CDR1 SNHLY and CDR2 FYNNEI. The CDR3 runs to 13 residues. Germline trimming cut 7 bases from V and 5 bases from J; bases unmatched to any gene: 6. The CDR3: CASTSGQRDTQYF. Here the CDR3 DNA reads TGTGCCAGCACTTCGGGACAGCGAGATACGCAGTATTTT.

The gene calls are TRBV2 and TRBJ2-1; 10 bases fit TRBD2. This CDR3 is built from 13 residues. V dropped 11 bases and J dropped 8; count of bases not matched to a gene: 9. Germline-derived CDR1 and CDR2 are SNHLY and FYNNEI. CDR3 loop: CAPTSGFVDEQFF. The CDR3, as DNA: TGTGCCCCGACTAGCGGGTTTGTCGATGAGCAGTTCTTC.